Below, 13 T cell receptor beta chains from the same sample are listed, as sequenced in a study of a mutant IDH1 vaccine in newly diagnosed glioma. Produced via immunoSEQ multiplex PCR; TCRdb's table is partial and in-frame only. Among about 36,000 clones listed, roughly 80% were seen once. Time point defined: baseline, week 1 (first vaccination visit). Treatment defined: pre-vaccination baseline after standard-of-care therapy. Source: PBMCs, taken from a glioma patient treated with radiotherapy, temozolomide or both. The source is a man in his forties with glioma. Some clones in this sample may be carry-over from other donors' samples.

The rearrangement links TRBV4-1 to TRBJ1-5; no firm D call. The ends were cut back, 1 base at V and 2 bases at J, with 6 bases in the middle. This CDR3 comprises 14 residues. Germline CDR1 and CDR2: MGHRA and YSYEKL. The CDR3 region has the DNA TGCGCCAGCAGCCAAGGTTTTGGCAATCAGCCCCAGCATTTT. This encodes CASSQGFGNQPQHF.

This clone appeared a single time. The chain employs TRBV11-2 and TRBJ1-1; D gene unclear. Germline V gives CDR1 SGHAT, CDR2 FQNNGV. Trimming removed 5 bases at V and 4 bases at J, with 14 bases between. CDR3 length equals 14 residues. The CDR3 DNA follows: TGTGCCAGCAGCCGGGCCCAGAAGAGCACTGAAGCTTTCTTT. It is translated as CASSRAQKSTEAFF.

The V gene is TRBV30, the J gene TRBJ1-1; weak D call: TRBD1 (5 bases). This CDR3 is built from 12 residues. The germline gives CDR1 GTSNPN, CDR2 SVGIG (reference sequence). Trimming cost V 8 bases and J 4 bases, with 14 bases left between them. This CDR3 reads CASSTGVTEAFF. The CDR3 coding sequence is TGTGCCAGCAGTACAGGCGTCACTGAAGCTTTCTTT. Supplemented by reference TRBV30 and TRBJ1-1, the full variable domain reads SQTIHQWPATLVQPVGSPLSLECTVEGTSNPNLYWYRQAAGRGLQLLFYSVGIGQISSEVPQNLSASRPQDRQFILSSKKLLLSDSGFYLCASSTGVTEAFFGQGTRLTVV.

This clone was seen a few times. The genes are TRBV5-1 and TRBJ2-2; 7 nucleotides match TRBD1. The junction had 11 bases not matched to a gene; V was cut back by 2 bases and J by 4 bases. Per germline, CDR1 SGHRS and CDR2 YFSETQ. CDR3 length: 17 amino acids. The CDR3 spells CASSFFRTGQTTGELFF. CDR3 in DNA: TGCGCCAGCAGCTTCTTTCGGACAGGTCAAACCACCGGGGAGCTGTTTTTT.

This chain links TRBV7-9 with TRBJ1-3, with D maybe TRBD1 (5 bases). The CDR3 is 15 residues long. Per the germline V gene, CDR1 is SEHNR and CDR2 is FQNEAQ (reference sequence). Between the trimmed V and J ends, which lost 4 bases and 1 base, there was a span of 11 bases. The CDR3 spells CASSYTGSSGNTIYF. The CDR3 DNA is TGTGCCAGCAGCTACACAGGAAGTTCTGGAAACACCATATATTTT.

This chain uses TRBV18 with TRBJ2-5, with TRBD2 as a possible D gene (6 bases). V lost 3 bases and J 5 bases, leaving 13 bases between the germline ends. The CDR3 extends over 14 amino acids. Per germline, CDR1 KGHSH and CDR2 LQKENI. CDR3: CASSPLPAGETQYF. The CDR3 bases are TGTGCCAGCTCACCTCTACCGGCGGGGGAGACCCAGTACTTC.

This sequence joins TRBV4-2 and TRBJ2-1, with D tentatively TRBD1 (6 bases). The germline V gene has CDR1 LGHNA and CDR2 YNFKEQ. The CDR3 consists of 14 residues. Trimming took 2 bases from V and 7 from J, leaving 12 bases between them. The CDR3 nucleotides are TGTGCCAGCAGCCAATCTGTCCAGGGGAATGAGCAGTTCTTC. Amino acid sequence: CASSQSVQGNEQFF.

This CDR3 is CASSGMTSGGANEQFF. The CDR3 DNA follows: TGTGCCAGCAGCGGAATGACTAGCGGGGGGGCCAATGAGCAGTTCTTC. The chain recombines TRBV4-2 with TRBJ2-1, with 14 positions matching TRBD2. Germline V gives CDR1 LGHNA, CDR2 YNFKEQ. Trimming took 5 bases from V and 6 from J; bases not matched to a gene: 6. The CDR3 loop spans 16 amino acids.

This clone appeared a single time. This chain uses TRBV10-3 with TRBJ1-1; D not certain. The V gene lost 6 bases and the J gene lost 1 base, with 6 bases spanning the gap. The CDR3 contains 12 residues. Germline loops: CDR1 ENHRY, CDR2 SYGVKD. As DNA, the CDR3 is TGTGCCATCAGGGTGTCGAACACTGAAGCTTTCTTT. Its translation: CAIRVSNTEAFF.

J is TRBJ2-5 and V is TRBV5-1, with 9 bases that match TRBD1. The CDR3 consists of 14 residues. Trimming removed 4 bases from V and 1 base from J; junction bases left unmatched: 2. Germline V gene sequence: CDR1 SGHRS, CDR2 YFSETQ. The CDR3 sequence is CASSKQGAQETQYF. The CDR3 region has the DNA TGCGCCAGCAGCAAACAGGGGGCCCAAGAGACCCAGTACTTC.

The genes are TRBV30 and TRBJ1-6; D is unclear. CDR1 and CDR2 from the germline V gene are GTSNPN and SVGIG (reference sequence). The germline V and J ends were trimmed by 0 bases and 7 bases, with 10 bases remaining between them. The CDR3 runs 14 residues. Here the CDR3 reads CAWSVRTDNSPLHF. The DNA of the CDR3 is TGTGCCTGGAGTGTACGCACGGACAATTCACCCCTCCACTTT.

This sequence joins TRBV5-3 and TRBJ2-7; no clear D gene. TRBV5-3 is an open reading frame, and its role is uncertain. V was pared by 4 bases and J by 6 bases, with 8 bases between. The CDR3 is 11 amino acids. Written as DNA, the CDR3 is TGTGCCAGAAGCCCCCGGAGCGAGCAGTACTTC. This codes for CARSPRSEQYF.

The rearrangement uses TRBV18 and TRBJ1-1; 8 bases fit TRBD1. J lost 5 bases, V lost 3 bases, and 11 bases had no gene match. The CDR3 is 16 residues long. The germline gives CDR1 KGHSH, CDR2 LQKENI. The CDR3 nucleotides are TGTGCCAGCTCACCCCGAAGGGCAGGGGGCGGGACTGAAGCTTTCTTT. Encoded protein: CASSPRRAGGGTEAFF.